The clone carrying this T cell receptor (beta chain) was detected a few times. Its antigen is unknown. The sample comes from a study of T-cell memory formation after mild COVID-19. Study context: The two donors had largely donor-specific TCR clusters. General study results and limits: The second-wave clones peaking on day 37 were not confirmed as SARS-CoV-2-specific. A subset of responding clones appeared in pre-infection memory, suggesting cross-reactive memory joined.

The V gene's germline CDR1 is SGHTA and CDR2 FQGNSA. This CDR3 contains 17 residues. Trimming stripped 2 bases from V and 1 base from J, with 17 bases between. Constant-segment-primed 5'RACE gave TCR alpha and TCR beta cDNA libraries with sample barcodes and UMIs. TCRdb reanalysed the 5' RACE reads using MiXCR and keeps one entry per CDR3 protein. Of approximately 290,000 distinct CDR3 sequences listed, 15% to 20% are singletons. The source is a man aged 18 to 35 who had mild COVID-19 (a few samples of this study predate the infection). Cell type and time point are not known. The material sequenced was PBMCs or a T cell subset sorted from them (not recorded which). This sequence joins TRBV7-2 and TRBJ1-1, with D possibly matching TRBD1 (6 bases). Here the CDR3 reads CASSLNGGRGSNTEAFF. For the CDR3, the DNA is TGTGCCAGCAGCTTAAACGGGGGAAGGGGGTCGAACACTGAAGCTTTCTTT.